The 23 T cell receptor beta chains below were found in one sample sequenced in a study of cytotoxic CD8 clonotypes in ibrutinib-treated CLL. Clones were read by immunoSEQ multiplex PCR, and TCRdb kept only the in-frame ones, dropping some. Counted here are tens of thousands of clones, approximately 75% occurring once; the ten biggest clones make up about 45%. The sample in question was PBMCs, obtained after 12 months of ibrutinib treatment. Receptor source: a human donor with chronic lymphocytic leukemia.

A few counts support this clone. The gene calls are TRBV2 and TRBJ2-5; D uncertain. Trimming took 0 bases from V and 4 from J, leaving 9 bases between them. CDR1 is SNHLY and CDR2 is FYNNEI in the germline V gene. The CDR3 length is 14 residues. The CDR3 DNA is TGTGCCAGCAGTGAAGCGCTTTCTACAGAGACCCAGTACTTC. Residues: CASSEALSTETQYF.

CDR3 DNA: TGCAGTGTGAAGGAGGTAGAGACCCAGTACTTC. Its protein is CSVKEVETQYF. This chain joins TRBV20-1 and TRBJ2-5; maybe TRBD2 (5 bases). V lost 7 bases to trimming and J lost 4 bases, with 10 bases between them. There are 11 residues in the CDR3. Germline V CDR1 and CDR2: DFQATT, SNEGSKA (reference sequence).

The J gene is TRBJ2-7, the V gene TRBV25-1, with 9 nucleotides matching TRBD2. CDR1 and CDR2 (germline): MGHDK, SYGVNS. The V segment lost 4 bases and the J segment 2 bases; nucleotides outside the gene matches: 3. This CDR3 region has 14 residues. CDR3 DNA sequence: TGTGCCAGCAGTGGGATAGCGGGAGCCTACGAGCAGTACTTC. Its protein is CASSGIAGAYEQYF.

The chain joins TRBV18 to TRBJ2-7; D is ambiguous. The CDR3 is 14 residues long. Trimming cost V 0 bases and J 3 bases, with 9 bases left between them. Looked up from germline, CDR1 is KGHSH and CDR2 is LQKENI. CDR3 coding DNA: TGTGCCAGCTCACCACCGTCGGGCCACTACGAGCAGTACTTC. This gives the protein CASSPPSGHYEQYF.

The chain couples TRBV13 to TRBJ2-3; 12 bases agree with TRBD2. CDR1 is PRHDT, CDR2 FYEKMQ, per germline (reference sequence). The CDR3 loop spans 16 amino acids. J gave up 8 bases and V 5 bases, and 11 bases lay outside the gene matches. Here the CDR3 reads CASSPAGTSGRLTQYF. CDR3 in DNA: TGTGCCAGCAGCCCGGCCGGGACTAGCGGGCGACTTACGCAGTATTTT.

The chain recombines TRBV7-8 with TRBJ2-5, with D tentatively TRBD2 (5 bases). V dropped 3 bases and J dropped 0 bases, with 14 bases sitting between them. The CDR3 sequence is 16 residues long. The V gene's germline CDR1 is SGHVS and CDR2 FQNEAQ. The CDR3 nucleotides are TGTGCCAGCAGCTTTCTCGCGGGTGGGAACCAAGAGACCCAGTACTTC. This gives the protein CASSFLAGGNQETQYF.

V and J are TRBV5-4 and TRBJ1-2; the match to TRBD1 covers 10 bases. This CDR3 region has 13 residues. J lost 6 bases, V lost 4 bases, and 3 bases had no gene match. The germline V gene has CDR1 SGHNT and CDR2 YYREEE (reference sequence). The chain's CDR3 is CASSVGTGDGYTF. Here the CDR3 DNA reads TGTGCCAGCAGCGTGGGGACAGGGGATGGCTACACCTTC.

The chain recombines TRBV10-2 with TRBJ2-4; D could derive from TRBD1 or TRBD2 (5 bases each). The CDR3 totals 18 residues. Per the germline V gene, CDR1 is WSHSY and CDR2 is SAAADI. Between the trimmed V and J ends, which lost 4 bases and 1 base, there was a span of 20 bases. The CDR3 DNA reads TGCGCCAGCAGTGTTTCAATTCGAGGGACGGTGGCCAAAAACATTCAGTACTTC. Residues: CASSVSIRGTVAKNIQYF.

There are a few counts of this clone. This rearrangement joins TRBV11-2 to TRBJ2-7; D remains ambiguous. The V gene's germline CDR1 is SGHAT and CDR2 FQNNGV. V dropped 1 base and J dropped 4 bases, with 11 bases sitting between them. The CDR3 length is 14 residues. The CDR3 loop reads CASSLVRSGYEQYF. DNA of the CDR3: TGTGCCAGCAGCTTAGTGCGGTCGGGTTACGAGCAGTACTTC.

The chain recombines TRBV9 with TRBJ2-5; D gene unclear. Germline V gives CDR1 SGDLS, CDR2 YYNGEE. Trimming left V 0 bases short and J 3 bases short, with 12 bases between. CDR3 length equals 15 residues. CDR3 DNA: TGTGCCAGCAGCGTAGATTCTGTTGCGGAAGAGACCCAGTACTTC. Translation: CASSVDSVAEETQYF.

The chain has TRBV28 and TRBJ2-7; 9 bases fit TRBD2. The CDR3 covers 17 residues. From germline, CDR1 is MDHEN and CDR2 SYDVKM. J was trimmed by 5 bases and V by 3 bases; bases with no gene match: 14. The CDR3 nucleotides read TGTGCCAGCAGTTTTGGCAGCGGGAGGAGTTTTACGGACGAGCAGTACTTC. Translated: CASSFGSGRSFTDEQYF.

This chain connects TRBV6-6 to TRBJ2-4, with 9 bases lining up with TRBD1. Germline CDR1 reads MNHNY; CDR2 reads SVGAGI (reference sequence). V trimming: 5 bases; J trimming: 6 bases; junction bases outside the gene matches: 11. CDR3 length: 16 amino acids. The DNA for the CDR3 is TGTGCCAGCAGTCAACAGGGGGCTTTAAGGAGAAACATTCAGTACTTC. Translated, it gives CASSQQGALRRNIQYF.

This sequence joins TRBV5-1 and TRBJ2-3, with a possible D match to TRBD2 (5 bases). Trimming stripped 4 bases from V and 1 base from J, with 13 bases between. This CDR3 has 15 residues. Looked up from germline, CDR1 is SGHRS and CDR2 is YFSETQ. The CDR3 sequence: CASSVEGYGTDTQYF. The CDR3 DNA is TGCGCCAGCAGCGTAGAGGGTTACGGCACAGATACGCAGTATTTT.

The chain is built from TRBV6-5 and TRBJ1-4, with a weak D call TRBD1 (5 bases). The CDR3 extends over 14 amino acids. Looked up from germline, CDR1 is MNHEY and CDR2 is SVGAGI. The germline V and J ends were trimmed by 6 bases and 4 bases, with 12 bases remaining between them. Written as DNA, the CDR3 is TGTGCCAGCAGCCCCCGGGGGTTTAATGAAAAACTGTTTTTT. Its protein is CASSPRGFNEKLFF.

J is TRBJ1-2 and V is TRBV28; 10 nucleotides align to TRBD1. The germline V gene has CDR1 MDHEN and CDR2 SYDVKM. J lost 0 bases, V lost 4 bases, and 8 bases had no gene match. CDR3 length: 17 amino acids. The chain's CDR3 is CASSSRDRGISNYGYTF. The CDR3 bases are TGTGCCAGCAGTTCCCGGGACAGGGGAATATCTAACTATGGCTACACCTTC.

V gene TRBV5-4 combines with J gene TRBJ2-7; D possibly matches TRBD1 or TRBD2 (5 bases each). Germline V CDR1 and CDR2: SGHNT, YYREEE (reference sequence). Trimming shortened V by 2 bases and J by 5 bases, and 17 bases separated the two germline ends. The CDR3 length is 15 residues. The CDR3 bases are TGTGCCAGCAGCTTACCCGGGACCGCCGTTCACGAGCAGTACTTC. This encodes CASSLPGTAVHEQYF.

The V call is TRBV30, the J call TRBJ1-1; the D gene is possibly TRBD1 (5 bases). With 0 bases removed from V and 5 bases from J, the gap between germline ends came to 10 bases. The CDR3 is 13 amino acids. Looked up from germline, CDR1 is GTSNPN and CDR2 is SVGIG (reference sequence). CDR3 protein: CAWSVSGKTEAFF. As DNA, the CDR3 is TGTGCCTGGAGTGTTTCAGGGAAGACTGAAGCTTTCTTT.

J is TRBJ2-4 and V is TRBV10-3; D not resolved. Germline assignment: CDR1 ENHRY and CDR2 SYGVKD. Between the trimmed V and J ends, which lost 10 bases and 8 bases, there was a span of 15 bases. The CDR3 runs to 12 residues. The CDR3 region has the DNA TGTGCCACCGGACGCAGTCCAGACATTCAGTACTTC. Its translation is CATGRSPDIQYF.

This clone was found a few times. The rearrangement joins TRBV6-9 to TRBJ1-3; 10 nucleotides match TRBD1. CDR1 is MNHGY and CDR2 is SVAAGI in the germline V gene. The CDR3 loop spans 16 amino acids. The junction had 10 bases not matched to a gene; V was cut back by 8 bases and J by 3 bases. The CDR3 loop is CASWGQGKLGGNTIYF. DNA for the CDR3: TGTGCCAGCTGGGGACAGGGGAAGTTGGGTGGAAACACCATATATTTT.

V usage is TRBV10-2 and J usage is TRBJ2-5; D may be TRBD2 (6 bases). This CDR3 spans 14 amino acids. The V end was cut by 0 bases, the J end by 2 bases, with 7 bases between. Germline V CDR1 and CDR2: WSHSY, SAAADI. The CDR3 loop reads CASSESGTQETQYF. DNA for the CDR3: TGCGCCAGCAGTGAGTCAGGGACTCAAGAGACCCAGTACTTC.

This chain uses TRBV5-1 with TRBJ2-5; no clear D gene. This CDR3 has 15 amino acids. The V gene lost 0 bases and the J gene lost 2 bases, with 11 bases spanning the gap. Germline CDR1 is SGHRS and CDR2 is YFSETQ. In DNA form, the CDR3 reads TGCGCCAGCAGCTTGGGTTTTAGCCTACAAGAGACCCAGTACTTC. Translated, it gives CASSLGFSLQETQYF.

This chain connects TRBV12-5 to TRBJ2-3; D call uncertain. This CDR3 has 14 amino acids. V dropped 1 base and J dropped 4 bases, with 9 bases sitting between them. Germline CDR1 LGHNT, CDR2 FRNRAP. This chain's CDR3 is CASGLGQGPDTQYF. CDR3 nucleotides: TGTGCTAGTGGTTTGGGACAAGGCCCAGATACGCAGTATTTT.

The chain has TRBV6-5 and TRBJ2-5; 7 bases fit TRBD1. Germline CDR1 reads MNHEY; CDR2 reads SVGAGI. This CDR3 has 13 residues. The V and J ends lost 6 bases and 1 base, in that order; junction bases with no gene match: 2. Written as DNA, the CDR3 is TGTGCCAGCAGCGGACAGGCCCAAGAGACCCAGTACTTC. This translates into CASSGQAQETQYF.